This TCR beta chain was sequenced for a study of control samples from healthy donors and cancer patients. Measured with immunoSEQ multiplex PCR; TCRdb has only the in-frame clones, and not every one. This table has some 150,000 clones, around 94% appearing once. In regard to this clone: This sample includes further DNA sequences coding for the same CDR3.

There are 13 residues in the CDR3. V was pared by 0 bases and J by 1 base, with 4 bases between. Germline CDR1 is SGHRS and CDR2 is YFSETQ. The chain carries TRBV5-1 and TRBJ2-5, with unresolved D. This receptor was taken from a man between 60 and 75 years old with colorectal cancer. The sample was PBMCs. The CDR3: CASSLGLQETQYF. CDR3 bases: TGCGCCAGCAGCTTGGGACTCCAAGAGACCCAGTACTTC.